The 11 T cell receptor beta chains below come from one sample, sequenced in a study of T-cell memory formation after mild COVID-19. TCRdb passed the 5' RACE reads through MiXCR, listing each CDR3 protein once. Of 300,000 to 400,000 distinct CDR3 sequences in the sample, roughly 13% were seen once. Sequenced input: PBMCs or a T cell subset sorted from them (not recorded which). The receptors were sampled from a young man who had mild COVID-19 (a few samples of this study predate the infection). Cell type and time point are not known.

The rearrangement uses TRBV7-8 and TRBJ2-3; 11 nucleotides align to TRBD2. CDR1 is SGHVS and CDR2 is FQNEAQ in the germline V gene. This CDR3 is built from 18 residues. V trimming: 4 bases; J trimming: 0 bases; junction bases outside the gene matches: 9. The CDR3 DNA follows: TGTGCCAGCAGCTGGCCCGGGACTAGCGGAGCTAGCACAGATACGCAGTATTTT. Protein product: CASSWPGTSGASTDTQYF.

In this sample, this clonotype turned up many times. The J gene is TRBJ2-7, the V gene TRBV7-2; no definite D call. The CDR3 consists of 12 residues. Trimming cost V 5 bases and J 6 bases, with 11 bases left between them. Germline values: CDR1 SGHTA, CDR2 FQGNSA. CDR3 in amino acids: CASSPPGGEQYF. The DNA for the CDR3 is TGTGCCAGCAGCCCCCCCGGCGGCGAGCAGTACTTC.

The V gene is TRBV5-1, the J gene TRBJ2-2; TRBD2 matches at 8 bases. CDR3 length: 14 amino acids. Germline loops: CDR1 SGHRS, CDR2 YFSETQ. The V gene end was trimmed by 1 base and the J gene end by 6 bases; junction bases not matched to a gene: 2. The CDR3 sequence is CASSLRGGPGELFF. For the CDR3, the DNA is TGCGCCAGCAGCTTGCGGGGGGGCCCCGGGGAGCTGTTTTTT.

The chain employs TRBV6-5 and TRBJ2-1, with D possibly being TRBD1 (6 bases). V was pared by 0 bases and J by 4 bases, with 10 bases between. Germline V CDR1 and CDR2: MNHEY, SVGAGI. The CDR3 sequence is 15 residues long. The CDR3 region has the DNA TGTGCCAGCAGTTACTCAGGGGGATTATACAATGAGCAGTTCTTC. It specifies CASSYSGGLYNEQFF.

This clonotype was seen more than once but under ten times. CDR3 protein: CASSGRTEAYEQYF. The CDR3 DNA reads TGTGCCAGCAGTGGACGGACGGAAGCCTACGAGCAGTACTTC. The V and J genes are TRBV2 and TRBJ2-7; D uncertain. This CDR3 is built from 14 residues. V gave up 4 bases and J gave up 2 bases, with 12 bases separating them. Per germline, CDR1 SNHLY and CDR2 FYNNEI.

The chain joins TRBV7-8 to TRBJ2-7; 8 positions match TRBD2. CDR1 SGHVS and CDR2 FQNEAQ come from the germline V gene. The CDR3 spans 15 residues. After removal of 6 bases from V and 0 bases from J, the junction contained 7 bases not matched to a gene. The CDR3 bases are TGTGCCAGCAGTTATGACAGCGGGGGCTCCTACGAGCAGTACGTC. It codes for CASSYDSGGSYEQYV.

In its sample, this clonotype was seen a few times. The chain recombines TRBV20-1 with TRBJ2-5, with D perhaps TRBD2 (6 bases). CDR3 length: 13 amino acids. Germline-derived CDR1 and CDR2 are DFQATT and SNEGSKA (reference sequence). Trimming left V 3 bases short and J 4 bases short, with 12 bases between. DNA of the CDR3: TGCAGTGCTAGCGGGGGTGCTGCAGAGACCCAGTACTTC. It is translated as CSASGGAAETQYF.

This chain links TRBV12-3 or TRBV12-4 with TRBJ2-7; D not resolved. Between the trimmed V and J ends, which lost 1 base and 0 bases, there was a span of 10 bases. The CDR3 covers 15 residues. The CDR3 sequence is CASSLEHPSSYEQYF. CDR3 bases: TGTGCCAGCAGTTTAGAACACCCGAGCTCCTACGAGCAGTACTTC.

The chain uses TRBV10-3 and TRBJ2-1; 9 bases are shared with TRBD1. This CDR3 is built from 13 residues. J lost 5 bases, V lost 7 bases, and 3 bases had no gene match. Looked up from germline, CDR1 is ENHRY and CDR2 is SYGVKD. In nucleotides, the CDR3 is TGTGCCATCACAGACAGGGGGGACAATGAGCAGTTCTTC. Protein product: CAITDRGDNEQFF.

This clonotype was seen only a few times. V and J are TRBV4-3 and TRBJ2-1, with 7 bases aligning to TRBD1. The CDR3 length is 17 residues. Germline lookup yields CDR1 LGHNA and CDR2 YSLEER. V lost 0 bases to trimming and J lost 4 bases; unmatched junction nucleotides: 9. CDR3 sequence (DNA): TGCGCCAGCAGCCAAGAGATTCCGGGACAGCGGTACAATGAGCAGTTCTTC. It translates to CASSQEIPGQRYNEQFF.

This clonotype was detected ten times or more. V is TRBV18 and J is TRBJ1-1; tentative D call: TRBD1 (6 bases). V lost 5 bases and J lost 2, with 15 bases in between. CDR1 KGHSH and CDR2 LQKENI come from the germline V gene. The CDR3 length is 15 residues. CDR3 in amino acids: CASSTTGIGNTEAFF. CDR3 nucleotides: TGTGCCAGCTCAACTACAGGGATCGGAAACACTGAAGCTTTCTTT.